Listed below are T cell receptor beta chains from one sample, sequenced in a study of CD8 T cells in Susac syndrome. One entry per CDR3 protein results from TCRdb running MiXCR on the immunoSEQ multiplex PCR reads. The sample records some 260,000 distinct CDR3 sequences, approximately 85% being singletons. The sequencing input was CD8+ T cells from PBMCs. These receptors were taken from a human donor with multiple sclerosis. Both conserved end residues are trimmed from each CDR3. Part of the rows lack a size; the others show once, few, many or a class for expanded clones.

clone size | V gene | CDR3 protein
. | TRBV11-2 | ASSPPLGATDTQY
. | TRBV7-6 | ASSVDGGTGELF
. | TRBV5-4 | ASSYRAHTDTQY
once | TRBV6-7 | ASPRGREQY
. | TRBV6-5 | ASSYSDHEQY
. | TRBV6-6 | ASIKIGATNEKLF
few | TRBV28 | ASSLTRLNEQF
. | TRBV9 | ASSVGLTERNYGYT
. | TRBV6-1 | ASKTGAYLTNSYEQY
. | TRBV19 | ASSIVWGAYEQY
. | TRBV7-2 | ASSSTNAPRDEQF
. | TRBV9 | ASSVAIGTASALH
. | TRBV5-1 | ASSLETANTEAF
. | TRBV7-3 | ASSLTARDRNSPLH
. | TRBV5-5 | AWGTGLALNEQF
. | TRBV2 | ASLLLAGTTDTQY
. | TRBV19 | ASSFNQEDQPQH
. | TRBV27 | ASSQLQGNQPQH
. | TRBV7-9 | ASSLGAGGPINEQF
. | TRBV27 | ASALGQYNEQF
. | TRBV4-1 | ASSQEPGHRNTGELF
. | TRBV27 | ASNGQGYPNSPLH
. | TRBV28 | ASSLRPSYNEQF
. | TRBV5-1 | ASSLGGPGLSTDTQY
. | TRBV10-2 | ASSELGNTDTQY
few | TRBV7-9 | ASTQRGDTQY
. | TRBV12-3/TRBV12-4 | ASSFTGGAEAF